The clone carrying this T cell receptor beta chain occurred a few times. The antigen remains undetermined. Each CDR3 protein is one row after TCRdb ran MiXCR on the reads. The data show some 800,000 distinct CDR3 sequences, roughly 33% seen once. The data stem from a study of T cell repertoires in cytomegalovirus infection. Study results and limitations: HLA-C-restricted TCR beta clonotypes specific for CMV led the ex vivo response.

The specimen comprised cultured CD8+ T cells from PBMCs, sampled from culture after CMV antigen stimulation. The clonotype was recovered from a human donor in good health (CMV status not recorded). Some clones in this sample may be carry-over from other donors' samples.

CDR3 protein: CASSTGQGVYEKLFF. The CDR3, as DNA: TGTGCCAGCTCAACAGGACAGGGTGTTTACGAAAAACTGTTTTTT. J is TRBJ1-4 and V is TRBV18; 8 nucleotides agree with TRBD1. CDR1 and CDR2 (germline): KGHSH, LQKENI. V lost 5 bases and J lost 8; bases outside the gene matches: 10. The CDR3 has 15 amino acids.